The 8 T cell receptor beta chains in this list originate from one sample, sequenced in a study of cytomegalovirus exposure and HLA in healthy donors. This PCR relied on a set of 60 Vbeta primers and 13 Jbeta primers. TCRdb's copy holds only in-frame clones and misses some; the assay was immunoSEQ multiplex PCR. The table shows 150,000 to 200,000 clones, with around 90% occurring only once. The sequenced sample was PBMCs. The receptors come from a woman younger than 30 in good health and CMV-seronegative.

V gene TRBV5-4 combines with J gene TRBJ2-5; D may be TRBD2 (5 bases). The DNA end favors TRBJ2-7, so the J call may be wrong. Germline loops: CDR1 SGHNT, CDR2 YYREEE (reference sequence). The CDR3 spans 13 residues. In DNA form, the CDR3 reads TGTGCCAGCAGCTTGGAGCCGGGATACGAGCAGTACTTC. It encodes CASSLEPGYEQYF.

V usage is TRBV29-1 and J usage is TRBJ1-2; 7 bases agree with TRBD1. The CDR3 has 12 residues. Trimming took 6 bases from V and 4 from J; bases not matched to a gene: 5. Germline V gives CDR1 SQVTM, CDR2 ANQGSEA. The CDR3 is CSVTAGGYGYTF. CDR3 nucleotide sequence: TGCAGCGTCACTGCAGGGGGCTATGGCTACACCTTC.

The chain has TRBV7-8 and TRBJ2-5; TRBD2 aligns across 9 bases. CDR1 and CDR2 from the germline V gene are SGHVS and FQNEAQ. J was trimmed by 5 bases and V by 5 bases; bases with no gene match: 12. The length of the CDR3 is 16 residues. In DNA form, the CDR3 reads TGTGCCAGCAGCCCCAACTCGGGACTAGCCGGGGAGACCCAGTACTTC. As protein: CASSPNSGLAGETQYF. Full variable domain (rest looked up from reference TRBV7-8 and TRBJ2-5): GAGVSQSPRYKVAKRGQDVALRCDPISGHVSLFWYQQALGQGPEFLTYFQNEAQLDKSGLPSDRFFAERPEGSVSTLKIQRTQQEDSAVYLCASSPNSGLAGETQYFGPGTRLLVL.

CDR3 loop: CASSETRQWYGYTF. The CDR3 nucleotides are TGTGCCAGCAGTGAGACCAGGCAGTGGTATGGCTACACCTTC. V gene TRBV25-1 combines with J gene TRBJ1-2, with D hard to call. The V gene lost 3 bases and the J gene lost 5 bases, with 13 bases spanning the gap. Germline lookup yields CDR1 MGHDK and CDR2 SYGVNS. The CDR3 spans 14 residues.

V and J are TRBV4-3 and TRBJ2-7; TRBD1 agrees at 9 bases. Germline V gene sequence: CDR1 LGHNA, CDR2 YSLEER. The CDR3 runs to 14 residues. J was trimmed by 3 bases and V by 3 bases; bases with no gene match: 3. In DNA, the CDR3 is TGCGCCAGCAGCCATCGGACAGGGGACTACGAGCAGTACTTC. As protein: CASSHRTGDYEQYF.

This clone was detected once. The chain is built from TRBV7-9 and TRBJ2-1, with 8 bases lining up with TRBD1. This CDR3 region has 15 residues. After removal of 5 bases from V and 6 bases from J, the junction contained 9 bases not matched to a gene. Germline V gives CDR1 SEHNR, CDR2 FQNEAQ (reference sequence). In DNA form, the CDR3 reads TGTGCCAGCAGCCTACAGGGGGTAATAGGCAATGAGCAGTTCTTC. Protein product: CASSLQGVIGNEQFF.

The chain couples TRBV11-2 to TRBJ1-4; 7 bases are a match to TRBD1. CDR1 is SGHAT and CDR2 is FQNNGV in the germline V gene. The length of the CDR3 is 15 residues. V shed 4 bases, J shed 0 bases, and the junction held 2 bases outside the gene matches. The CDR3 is CASSWTGTTNEKLFF. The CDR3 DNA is TGTGCCAGCAGCTGGACAGGAACAACTAATGAAAAACTGTTTTTT.

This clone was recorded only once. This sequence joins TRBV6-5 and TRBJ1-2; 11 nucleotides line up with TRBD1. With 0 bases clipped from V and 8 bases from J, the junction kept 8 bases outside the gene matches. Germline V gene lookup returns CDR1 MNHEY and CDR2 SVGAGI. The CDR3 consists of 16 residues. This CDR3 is CASSYSIGQGARGYTF. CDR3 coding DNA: TGTGCCAGCAGTTACTCGATCGGACAGGGGGCGCGAGGCTACACCTTC.